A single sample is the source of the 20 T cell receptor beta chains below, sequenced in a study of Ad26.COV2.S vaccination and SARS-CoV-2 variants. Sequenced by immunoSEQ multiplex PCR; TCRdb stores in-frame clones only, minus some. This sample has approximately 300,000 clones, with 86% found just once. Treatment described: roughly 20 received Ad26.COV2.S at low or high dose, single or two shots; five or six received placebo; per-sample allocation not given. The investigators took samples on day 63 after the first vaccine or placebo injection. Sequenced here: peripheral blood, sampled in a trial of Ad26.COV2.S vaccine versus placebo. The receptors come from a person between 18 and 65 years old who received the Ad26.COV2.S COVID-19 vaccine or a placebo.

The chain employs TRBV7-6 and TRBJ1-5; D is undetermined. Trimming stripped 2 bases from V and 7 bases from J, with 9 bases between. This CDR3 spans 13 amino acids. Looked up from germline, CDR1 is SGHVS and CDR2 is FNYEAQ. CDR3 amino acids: CASSLTEVQPQHF. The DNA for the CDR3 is TGTGCCAGCAGCTTAACGGAGGTCCAGCCCCAGCATTTT.

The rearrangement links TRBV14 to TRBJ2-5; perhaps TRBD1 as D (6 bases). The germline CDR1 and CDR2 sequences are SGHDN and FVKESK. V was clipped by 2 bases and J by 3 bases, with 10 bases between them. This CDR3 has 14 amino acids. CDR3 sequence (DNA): TGTGCCAGCAGCCAAATCGACAGGAAAGAGACCCAGTACTTC. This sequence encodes CASSQIDRKETQYF.

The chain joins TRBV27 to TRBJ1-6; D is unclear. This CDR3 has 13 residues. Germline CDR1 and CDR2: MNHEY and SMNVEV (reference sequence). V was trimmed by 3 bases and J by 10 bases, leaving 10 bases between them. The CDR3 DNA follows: TGTGCCAGCAGTTTGGACGCGAGATCACCCCTCCACTTT. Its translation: CASSLDARSPLHF.

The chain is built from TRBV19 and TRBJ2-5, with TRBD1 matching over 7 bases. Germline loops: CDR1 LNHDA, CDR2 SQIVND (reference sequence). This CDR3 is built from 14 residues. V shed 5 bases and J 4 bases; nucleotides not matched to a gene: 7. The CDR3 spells CASSPRGRRETQYF. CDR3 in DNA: TGTGCCAGTAGTCCAAGGGGGCGGCGAGAGACCCAGTACTTC.

CDR3 in amino acids: CASSPRGDYGYTF. The CDR3 DNA reads as TGTGCCAGCTCACCGAGGGGGGACTATGGCTACACCTTC. The chain employs TRBV18 and TRBJ1-2; a weak D match, TRBD1 (6 bases). This CDR3 contains 13 residues. Per the germline V gene, CDR1 is KGHSH and CDR2 is LQKENI. The V and J ends lost 3 bases and 3 bases respectively, with 8 bases between them.

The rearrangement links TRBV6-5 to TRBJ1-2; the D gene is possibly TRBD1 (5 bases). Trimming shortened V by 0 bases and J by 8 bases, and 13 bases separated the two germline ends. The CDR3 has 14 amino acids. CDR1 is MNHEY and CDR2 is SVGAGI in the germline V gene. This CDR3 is CASSYSAGWEGYTF. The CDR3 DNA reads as TGTGCCAGCAGTTACTCTGCAGGGTGGGAAGGCTACACCTTC.

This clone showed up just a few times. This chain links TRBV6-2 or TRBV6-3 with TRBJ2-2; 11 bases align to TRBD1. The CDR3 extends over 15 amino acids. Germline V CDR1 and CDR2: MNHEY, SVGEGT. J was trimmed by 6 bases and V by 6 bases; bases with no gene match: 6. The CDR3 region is CASSPGTGGAGELFF. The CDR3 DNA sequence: TGTGCCAGCAGCCCTGGGACAGGGGGTGCCGGGGAGCTGTTTTTT.

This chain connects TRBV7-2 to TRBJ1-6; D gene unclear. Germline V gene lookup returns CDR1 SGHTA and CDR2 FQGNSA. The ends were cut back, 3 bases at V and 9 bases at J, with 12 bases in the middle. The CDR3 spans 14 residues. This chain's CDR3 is CASSFWGEGSPLHF. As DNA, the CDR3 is TGTGCCAGCAGCTTTTGGGGAGAAGGTTCACCCCTCCACTTT.

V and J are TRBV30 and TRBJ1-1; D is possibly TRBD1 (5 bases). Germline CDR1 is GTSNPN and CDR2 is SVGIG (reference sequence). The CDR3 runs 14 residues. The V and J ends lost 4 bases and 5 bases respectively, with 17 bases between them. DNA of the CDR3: TGTGCCTGGACCCCCCTGGCTGGGGGGACTGAAGCTTTCTTT. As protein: CAWTPLAGGTEAFF.

CDR3 residues: CASTIIWGEGQSSGNTIYF. The CDR3 DNA follows: TGCGCCAGCACCATCATTTGGGGTGAGGGGCAATCCTCTGGAAACACCATATATTTT. The chain uses TRBV4-1 and TRBJ1-3, with D perhaps TRBD1 (5 bases). The CDR3 runs 19 residues. V lost 7 bases to trimming and J lost 0 bases, with 25 bases between them. Germline lookup yields CDR1 MGHRA and CDR2 YSYEKL.

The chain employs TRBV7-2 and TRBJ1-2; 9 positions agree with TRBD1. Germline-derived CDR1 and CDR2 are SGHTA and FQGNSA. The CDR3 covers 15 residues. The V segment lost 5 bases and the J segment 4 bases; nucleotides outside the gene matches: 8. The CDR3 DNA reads TGTGCCAGCAGCATCACGGGGACAGGGATCTATGGCTACACCTTC. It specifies CASSITGTGIYGYTF.

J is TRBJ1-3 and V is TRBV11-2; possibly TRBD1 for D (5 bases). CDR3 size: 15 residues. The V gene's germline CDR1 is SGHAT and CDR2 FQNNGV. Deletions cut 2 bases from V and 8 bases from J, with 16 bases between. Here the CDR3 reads CASSLSGAGRDTIYF. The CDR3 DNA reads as TGTGCCAGCAGCTTAAGCGGAGCAGGGAGGGACACCATATATTTT.

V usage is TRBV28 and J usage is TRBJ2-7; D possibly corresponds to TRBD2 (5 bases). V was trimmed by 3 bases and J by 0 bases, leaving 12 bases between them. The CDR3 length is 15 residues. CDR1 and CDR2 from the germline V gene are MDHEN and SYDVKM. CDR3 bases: TGTGCCAGCAGTTTCGGAGGCCTCGACTCCTACGAGCAGTACTTC. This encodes CASSFGGLDSYEQYF.

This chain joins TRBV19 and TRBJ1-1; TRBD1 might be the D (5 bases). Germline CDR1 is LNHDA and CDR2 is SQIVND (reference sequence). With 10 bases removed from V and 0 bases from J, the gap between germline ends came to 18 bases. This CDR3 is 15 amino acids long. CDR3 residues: CATSDRGGMNTEAFF. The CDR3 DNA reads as TGTGCCACTTCGGATCGGGGCGGAATGAACACTGAAGCTTTCTTT.

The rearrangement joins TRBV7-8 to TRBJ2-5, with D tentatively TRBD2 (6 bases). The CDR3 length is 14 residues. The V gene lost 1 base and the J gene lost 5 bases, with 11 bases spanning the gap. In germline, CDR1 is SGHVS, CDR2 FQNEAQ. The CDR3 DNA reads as TGTGCCAGCAGCTTAGGGGTCGGAGGGGAGACCCAGTACTTC. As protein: CASSLGVGGETQYF.

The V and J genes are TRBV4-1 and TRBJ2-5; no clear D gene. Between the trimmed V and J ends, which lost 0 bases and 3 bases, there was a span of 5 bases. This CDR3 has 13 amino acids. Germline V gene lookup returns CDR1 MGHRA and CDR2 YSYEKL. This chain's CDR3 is CASSQDLEETQYF. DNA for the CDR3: TGCGCCAGCAGCCAAGATTTAGAAGAGACCCAGTACTTC.

CDR3 residues: CASSYESFMNTEAFF. The CDR3 bases are TGTGCCAGCAGTTACGAGAGTTTCATGAACACTGAAGCTTTCTTT. The chain combines TRBV6-2 or TRBV6-3 with TRBJ1-1; D unclear. The CDR3 is 15 amino acids. The germline gives CDR1 MNHEY, CDR2 SVGEGT. V lost 2 bases and J 0 bases, leaving 10 bases between the germline ends.

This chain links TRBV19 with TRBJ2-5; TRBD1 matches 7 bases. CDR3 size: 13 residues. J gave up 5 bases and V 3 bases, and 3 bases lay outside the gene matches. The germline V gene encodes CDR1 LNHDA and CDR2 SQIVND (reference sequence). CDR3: CASSIGQAETQYF. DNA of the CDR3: TGTGCCAGTAGTATCGGACAGGCCGAGACCCAGTACTTC.

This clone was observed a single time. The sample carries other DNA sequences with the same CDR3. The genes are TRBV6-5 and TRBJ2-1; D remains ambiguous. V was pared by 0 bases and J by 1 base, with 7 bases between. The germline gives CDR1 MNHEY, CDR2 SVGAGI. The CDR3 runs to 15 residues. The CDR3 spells CASSYSPSSYNEQFF. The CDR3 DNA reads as TGTGCCAGCAGTTACTCGCCTTCTTCCTACAATGAGCAGTTCTTC.

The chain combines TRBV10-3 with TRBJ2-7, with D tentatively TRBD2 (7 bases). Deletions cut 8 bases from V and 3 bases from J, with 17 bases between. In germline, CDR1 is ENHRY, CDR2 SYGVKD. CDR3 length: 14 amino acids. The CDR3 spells CAIAGAGPGYEQYF. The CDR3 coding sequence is TGTGCCATCGCGGGGGCGGGGCCCGGCTACGAGCAGTACTTC.